This T cell receptor beta chain was retrieved from a study of somatic mutations in cytotoxic T cells in rheumatoid arthritis. Study-level background: Patients gave 30 ml EDTA peripheral blood immediately after diagnosis, prior to starting treatment. General observations from the study: Of around 60 patients, about eight had a largest CD8+ clone that exceeded 20% of CD8+ cells.

Remarks on this clone: The antigen is unknown.

The method was immunoSEQ multiplex PCR; TCRdb's version includes in-frame clones alone and lacks a portion of them. The sample holds nearly 11,000 clones, approximately 82% seen once. CDR3 size: 15 residues. The V segment lost 6 bases and the J segment 2 bases; nucleotides outside the gene matches: 7. Germline V gene lookup returns CDR1 SGHVS and CDR2 FNYEAQ. Sample: CD8+ T cells sorted from blood. This chain connects TRBV7-6 to TRBJ2-7, with 10 positions matching TRBD2. The sequence was obtained from a woman in her fifties or sixties with rheumatoid arthritis. The CDR3: CASRPLAGATYEQYF. Written as DNA, the CDR3 is TGTGCCAGCAGACCGCTAGCGGGAGCTACCTACGAGCAGTACTTC.